This T cell receptor beta chain was found in a study of T cells in tuberculosis. Study-level background: CD1B tetramers identified T cells specific for mycobacterial lipid GMM. Regarding the study as a whole: T cells binding CD1B-GMM tetramer weakly possibly escaped the sort.

The germline V gene encodes CDR1 MNHEY and CDR2 SMNVEV (reference sequence). This CDR3 is 13 amino acids long. With 1 base clipped from V and 10 bases from J, the junction kept 2 bases outside the gene matches. Chain pairing is unknown; alpha and beta were sequenced separately. Data came from immunoSEQ multiplex PCR; TCRdb stores just in-frame clones and leaves some out. The table records tens of thousands of clones, approximately 91% of them present only once. Cells were sorted from thawed PBMC rested overnight and stained with GMM-loaded CD1B tetramer, viability dye and anti-CD3. The CD1B tetramers carried C32 glucose monomycolate purified from Rhodococcus equi. From each donor, around 100,000 tetramer-negative cells were sorted.

The rearrangement joins TRBV27 to TRBJ2-1; 9 positions agree with TRBD1. This sequence was found in an adult woman with latent tuberculosis. Sequenced input: CD1b-GMM tetramer-negative cells sorted from PBMCs. CDR3 region: CASSLWDRAEQFF. CDR3 nucleotides: TGTGCCAGCAGTTTATGGGACAGGGCCGAGCAGTTCTTC.